The 29 T cell receptor beta chains below come from one sample, sequenced in a study of blood T cell repertoires in COVID-19. Clones were sequenced by immunoSEQ multiplex PCR, and TCRdb holds only the in-frame ones, with some missing. The repertoire holds over 120,000 clones, with about four fifths as singletons. The sample consisted of peripheral blood. These receptors were obtained from a woman over 75 with acute or convalescent COVID-19.

CDR3 DNA sequence: TGTGCCAGCCGGGACTTAGACGGCGAACAAGAGACCCAGTACTTC. It codes for CASRDLDGEQETQYF. The genes are TRBV27 and TRBJ2-5; TRBD2 is a possible D gene (6 bases). The CDR3 is 15 amino acids. Germline V CDR1 and CDR2: MNHEY, SMNVEV (reference sequence). The V and J ends lost 8 bases and 2 bases respectively, with 18 bases between them.

CDR3 region: CASSQDRGLNSPLHF. Here the CDR3 DNA reads TGTGCCAGCAGCCAAGATCGAGGGTTGAATTCACCCCTCCACTTT. This chain joins TRBV4-2 and TRBJ1-6, with D uncertain. V lost 0 bases to trimming and J lost 7 bases, with 10 bases between them. The CDR3 extends over 15 amino acids. The V gene's germline CDR1 is LGHNA and CDR2 YNFKEQ.

V is TRBV9 and J is TRBJ2-1, with D perhaps matching TRBD1 (6 bases). V was trimmed by 4 bases and J by 1 base, leaving 9 bases between them. Germline-derived CDR1 and CDR2 are SGDLS and YYNGEE. The CDR3 sequence is 14 residues long. The CDR3 is CASSPGQSYNEQFF. CDR3 coding DNA: TGTGCCAGCAGCCCAGGACAGTCCTACAATGAGCAGTTCTTC.

This clone was seen a single time. This chain links TRBV25-1 with TRBJ1-4, with TRBD1 identical over 7 bases. CDR3 size: 14 residues. Germline V CDR1 and CDR2: MGHDK, SYGVNS. Trimming cost V 4 bases and J 4 bases; bases outside gene matches: 3. CDR3 nucleotides: TGTGCCAGCAGTGCGGGACAGCTTAATGAAAAACTGTTTTTT. Protein product: CASSAGQLNEKLFF.

The chain links TRBV27 to TRBJ1-2; 7 bases line up with TRBD1. The trim removed 0 bases at V and 7 bases at J, leaving 2 bases unmatched. CDR3 size: 13 residues. CDR1 is MNHEY, CDR2 SMNVEV, per germline (reference sequence). CDR3 sequence reads: CASSLSTGSGYTF. In nucleotides, the CDR3 is TGTGCCAGCAGTTTATCGACAGGGTCTGGCTACACCTTC.

The chain uses TRBV6-6 and TRBJ2-2; D possibly corresponds to TRBD1 (6 bases). This CDR3 has 15 amino acids. V gave up 7 bases and J gave up 5 bases, with 17 bases separating them. Germline V gives CDR1 MNHNY, CDR2 SVGAGI (reference sequence). The CDR3 DNA reads as TGTGCCAGCACGAATACAGGGCTCGGTACCGGGGAGCTGTTTTTT. Protein: CASTNTGLGTGELFF.

V gene TRBV25-1 combines with J gene TRBJ1-4; D gene uncertain. The germline V and J ends were trimmed by 4 bases and 0 bases, with 6 bases remaining between them. This CDR3 is 14 amino acids long. CDR1 is MGHDK, CDR2 SYGVNS, per germline. The CDR3 DNA is TGTGCCAGCAGTGCGTTTGCAACTAATGAAAAACTGTTTTTT. It codes for CASSAFATNEKLFF.

This chain connects TRBV19 to TRBJ1-1, with 7 bases lining up with TRBD1. The germline V gene encodes CDR1 LNHDA and CDR2 SQIVND (reference sequence). The CDR3 is made up of 13 amino acids. V lost 11 bases, J lost 1 base, and 7 bases stayed unmatched. The CDR3 bases are TGTGCCGGGGCCGGGACAGCGAACACTGAAGCTTTCTTT. Its translation is CAGAGTANTEAFF.

The chain employs TRBV19 and TRBJ1-2; D not certain. Looked up from germline, CDR1 is LNHDA and CDR2 is SQIVND (reference sequence). The CDR3 runs to 12 residues. The V and J ends lost 4 bases and 3 bases respectively, with 6 bases between them. CDR3 bases: TGTGCCAGTAGTAGGGGAGACTATGGCTACACCTTC. It yields the protein CASSRGDYGYTF.

The chain carries TRBV18 and TRBJ1-2; D uncertain. The V gene lost 1 base and the J gene lost 2 bases, with 8 bases spanning the gap. The CDR3 is 14 residues long. The germline V gene has CDR1 KGHSH and CDR2 LQKENI. For the CDR3, the DNA is TGTGCCAGCTCACCACGTCCGACAAACTATGGCTACACCTTC. Protein product: CASSPRPTNYGYTF.

The rearrangement joins TRBV27 to TRBJ1-5, with unresolved D. The V gene's germline CDR1 is MNHEY and CDR2 SMNVEV (reference sequence). The V gene lost 4 bases and the J gene lost 3 bases, with 10 bases spanning the gap. This CDR3 region has 14 residues. The chain's CDR3 is CASSSRVDNQPQHF. The DNA for the CDR3 is TGTGCCAGCAGTTCGCGGGTCGACAATCAGCCCCAGCATTTT.

The chain employs TRBV30 and TRBJ1-5; D gene unclear. Germline V gene data show CDR1 as GTSNPN and CDR2 as SVGIG (reference sequence). The CDR3 runs 18 residues. Trimming took off 0 bases at V and 2 bases at J, with 20 bases between the two ends. CDR3 coding DNA: TGTGCCTGGAGTGTGACTGGGATGAGGAGGGCAGGCAATCAGCCCCAGCATTTT. Protein product: CAWSVTGMRRAGNQPQHF. Looking up the rest from reference TRBV30 and TRBJ1-5 gives the full variable domain: SQTIHQWPATLVQPVGSPLSLECTVEGTSNPNLYWYRQAAGRGLQLLFYSVGIGQISSEVPQNLSASRPQDRQFILSSKKLLLSDSGFYLCAWSVTGMRRAGNQPQHFGDGTRLSIL.

This clone was counted only a few times. The V gene is TRBV4-3, the J gene TRBJ1-2; the match to TRBD1 covers 7 bases. The length of the CDR3 is 15 residues. J was trimmed by 8 bases and V by 0 bases; bases with no gene match: 9. The germline gives CDR1 LGHNA, CDR2 YSLEER. The CDR3 region is CASSQDLTGPLGYTF. The CDR3 DNA reads as TGCGCCAGCAGCCAAGACCTGACAGGGCCTTTGGGCTACACCTTC.

J is TRBJ1-3 and V is TRBV19; D unclear. Germline values: CDR1 LNHDA, CDR2 SQIVND (reference sequence). Trimming cost V 4 bases and J 4 bases, with 14 bases left between them. The CDR3 totals 15 residues. CDR3 nucleotide sequence: TGTGCCAGTAGTACGGGTCACCGCCGCGGAAACACCATATATTTT. This sequence encodes CASSTGHRRGNTIYF.

This chain links TRBV4-2 with TRBJ2-3, with 8 bases lining up with TRBD1. The junction had 12 bases not matched to a gene; V was cut back by 0 bases and J by 4 bases. The CDR3 totals 18 residues. Germline V gene sequence: CDR1 LGHNA, CDR2 YNFKEQ. The CDR3, as DNA: TGTGCCAGCAGCCAAGATAGTCGCGAGACAGGGGTGGCAGATACGCAGTATTTT. Translated: CASSQDSRETGVADTQYF.

The chain recombines TRBV6-6 with TRBJ1-2; possible D gene TRBD1, 6 bases. The V and J ends lost 7 bases and 5 bases respectively, with 20 bases between them. Germline values: CDR1 MNHNY, CDR2 SVGAGI (reference sequence). The CDR3 runs to 15 residues. CDR3 region: CASTQQGLRAYGYTF. In DNA, the CDR3 is TGTGCCAGCACTCAACAGGGCCTAAGGGCGTATGGCTACACCTTC.

J is TRBJ1-3 and V is TRBV28; 8 bases are a match to TRBD1. With 9 bases clipped from V and 0 bases from J, the junction kept 10 bases outside the gene matches. Germline V gene sequence: CDR1 MDHEN, CDR2 SYDVKM. The CDR3 consists of 16 residues. As DNA, the CDR3 is TGTGCCAGTTCTCCGGGACAGGTAACCTCTGGAAACACCATATATTTT. It translates to CASSPGQVTSGNTIYF.

The chain uses TRBV11-2 and TRBJ1-1, with a tentative D call TRBD1 (6 bases). The CDR3 is 14 amino acids. Looked up from germline, CDR1 is SGHAT and CDR2 is FQNNGV. Trimming took off 1 base at V and 4 bases at J, with 10 bases between the two ends. The CDR3 here is CASSLGGGITEAFF. The CDR3 DNA is TGTGCCAGCAGCTTAGGAGGGGGAATCACTGAAGCTTTCTTT.

This chain joins TRBV5-1 and TRBJ2-7, with D maybe TRBD2 (6 bases). The CDR3 covers 15 residues. CDR1 is SGHRS, CDR2 YFSETQ, per germline. The germline V and J ends were trimmed by 4 bases and 2 bases, with 16 bases remaining between them. For the CDR3, the DNA is TGCGCCAGCAGCGCGGGGACGGCCCATACCTACGAGCAGTACTTC. It is translated as CASSAGTAHTYEQYF.

The chain is built from TRBV19 and TRBJ1-5; D unresolved. The V gene's germline CDR1 is LNHDA and CDR2 SQIVND (reference sequence). The ends were cut back, 3 bases at V and 3 bases at J, with 9 bases in the middle. The CDR3 consists of 14 residues. This CDR3 reads CASSIRAVNQPQHF. CDR3 DNA: TGTGCCAGTAGTATTCGTGCGGTCAATCAGCCCCAGCATTTT.

The CDR3 loop is CASSPETSVGYNEQFF. The CDR3 DNA reads TGTGCCAGCAGCCCCGAGACTAGCGTTGGGTACAATGAGCAGTTCTTC. The rearrangement links TRBV3-1 (or the pseudogene TRBV3-2) to TRBJ2-1; 8 bases map to TRBD2. Germline CDR1 LGHDT, CDR2 YNNKEL (reference sequence). There are 16 residues in the CDR3. V lost 4 bases to trimming and J lost 4 bases; unmatched junction nucleotides: 9.

The chain uses TRBV5-1 and TRBJ2-1; D is perhaps TRBD2 (6 bases). The germline V and J ends were trimmed by 0 bases and 4 bases, with 11 bases remaining between them. The CDR3 has 15 amino acids. Germline V CDR1 and CDR2: SGHRS, YFSETQ. The CDR3 reads CASSLGARGYNEQFF. As DNA, the CDR3 is TGCGCCAGCAGCTTGGGGGCCCGGGGGTACAATGAGCAGTTCTTC. Full variable domain (remainder filled in from reference TRBV5-1 and TRBJ2-1): KAGVTQTPRYLIKTRGQQVTLSCSPISGHRSVSWYQQTPGQGLQFLFEYFSETQRNKGNFPGRFSGRQFSNSRSEMNVSTLELGDSALYLCASSLGARGYNEQFFGPGTRLTVL.

The V and J genes are TRBV14 and TRBJ1-6; D is possibly TRBD1 (5 bases). V was trimmed by 4 bases and J by 6 bases, leaving 13 bases between them. The CDR3 runs to 15 residues. In germline, CDR1 is SGHDN, CDR2 FVKESK. The CDR3 spells CASSPLDRVNSPLHF. The DNA of the CDR3 is TGTGCCAGCAGCCCGCTAGACAGAGTTAATTCACCCCTCCACTTT.

V is TRBV9 and J is TRBJ1-3, with 8 bases identical to TRBD1. This CDR3 has 15 residues. CDR1 is SGDLS and CDR2 is YYNGEE in the germline V gene. The V gene end was trimmed by 0 bases and the J gene end by 8 bases; junction bases not matched to a gene: 7. Here the CDR3 DNA reads TGTGCCAGCAGCGTAGTGTCAGGGGGCAGAGACACCATATATTTT. It yields the protein CASSVVSGGRDTIYF. Full variable domain (remainder filled in from reference TRBV9 and TRBJ1-3): DSGVTQTPKHLITATGQRVTLRCSPRSGDLSVYWYQQSLDQGLQFLIQYYNGEERAKGNILERFSAQQFPDLHSELNLSSLELGDSALYFCASSVVSGGRDTIYFGEGSWLTVV.

J is TRBJ1-6 and V is TRBV2; TRBD1 is a possible D gene (5 bases). The CDR3 has 14 residues. Germline V CDR1 and CDR2: SNHLY, FYNNEI. The germline V and J ends were trimmed by 3 bases and 8 bases, with 11 bases remaining between them. The CDR3 spells CASSEFRADSPLHF. The CDR3 nucleotides read TGTGCCAGCAGTGAGTTCAGGGCAGATTCACCCCTCCACTTT.

CDR3 sequence: CASSQAGNYYEQYF. CDR3 sequence (DNA): TGTGCCAGCAGCCAAGCAGGGAACTACTACGAGCAGTACTTC. V gene TRBV3-1 (or the pseudogene TRBV3-2) combines with J gene TRBJ2-7, with D tentatively TRBD1 (5 bases). Trimming took 1 base from V and 3 from J, leaving 10 bases between them. The CDR3 covers 14 residues. CDR1 is LGHDT, CDR2 YNNKEL, per germline (reference sequence).

The V gene is TRBV5-5, the J gene TRBJ1-3; D is uncertain. The CDR3 has 13 residues. Trimming took off 4 bases at V and 3 bases at J, with 8 bases between the two ends. The germline V gene encodes CDR1 SGHKS and CDR2 YYEKEE (reference sequence). The CDR3 DNA reads as TGTGCCAGCAGCGACAACGGTGGAAACACCATATATTTT. This codes for CASSDNGGNTIYF.

This clone has a single count. For the CDR3, the DNA is TGTGCCAGCAGCTTAAGGTCGGCGGGGGGGCTTGAGACCCAGTACTTC. It translates to CASSLRSAGGLETQYF. V gene TRBV5-4 combines with J gene TRBJ2-5; 9 bases agree with TRBD2. V was pared by 2 bases and J by 5 bases, with 10 bases of the junction left unmatched. The germline CDR1 and CDR2 sequences are SGHNT and YYREEE (reference sequence). The CDR3 runs to 16 residues.

The chain couples TRBV11-3 to TRBJ2-7; D gene unclear. The length of the CDR3 is 13 residues. V was trimmed by 3 bases and J by 0 bases, leaving 6 bases between them. Looked up from germline, CDR1 is SGHNT and CDR2 is YENEEA. The chain's CDR3 is CASSFAGSYEQYF. As DNA, the CDR3 is TGTGCCAGCAGCTTTGCAGGCTCCTACGAGCAGTACTTC.